These 2 T cell receptor beta chains originate from one sample sequenced in a study of T cell repertoires in cytomegalovirus infection. For these TCRs, the target antigens are not known. One entry per CDR3 protein results from TCRdb running MiXCR on the reads. The table lists about 920,000 distinct CDR3 sequences, around 32% of them singletons, with about an eighth in the top ten. The source material was cultured CD8+ T cells from PBMCs, sampled from culture after CMV antigen stimulation. The receptors stem from a human donor in good health (CMV status not recorded). Some clones in this sample may be carry-over from other donors' samples.

This clonotype was counted between two and nine times. V and J are TRBV28 and TRBJ2-7; D may be TRBD1 (6 bases). This CDR3 is built from 13 residues. CDR1 and CDR2 (germline): MDHEN, SYDVKM. Trimming left V 6 bases short and J 3 bases short, with 12 bases between. The CDR3 sequence is CASRPTGGYEQYV. DNA of the CDR3: TGTGCCAGCAGGCCGACAGGCGGCTACGAGCAGTACGTC.

This clonotype was picked up many times. CDR3 in DNA: TGTGCCAGCAGGAGCCTGAACACTGAAGCTTTCTTT. The encoded protein is CASRSLNTEAFF. V and J are TRBV6-1 and TRBJ1-1; D ambiguous. Germline V gene data show CDR1 as MNHNS and CDR2 as SASEGT. With 6 bases removed from V and 0 bases from J, the gap between germline ends came to 5 bases. The CDR3 extends over 12 amino acids.